The T cell receptor beta chain under discussion was sequenced for a study of T-cell memory formation after mild COVID-19 (dated by TCRdb to about 2021). For the wider study: Most TCR sequence clusters were specific to one of the two donors. In two donors, T-cell clones that expanded and contracted after mild COVID-19 were followed by sequencing TCRalpha and TCRbeta repertoires longitudinally. The cohort comprised two young, previously healthy adult volunteers, one female and one male. What the work shows at the level of the full study, not this receptor alone: Contracting CD4+ clones were located mainly in the CM and EM memory subsets, whereas CD8+ clones were found to be enriched in EMRA. Only a couple of mild cases were covered in the study, and larger cohorts including severe cases with pre-infection samples were considered necessary. SARS-CoV-2 specificity of the second-wave clones peaking on day 37 was not confirmed. Some responding clones were found in pre-infection memory, which suggests that pre-existing cross-reactive memory T cells took part in the SARS-CoV-2 response. Clones contracting from day 15 to 85 had balanced CD4/CD8 phenotypes, while a second wave expanding from day 15 to 37 was biased towards CD4+.

Comments on this clonotype: The target of this receptor is not known. Base qualities are missing; no much larger clone stands one base away.

These reads were obtained on an Illumina NovaSeq 6000. TCRalpha and TCRbeta cDNA libraries were built by 5'RACE with constant-segment primers, adding sample barcodes and unique molecular identifiers. Trizol reagent was used to extract RNA from every sample. Amplification of the libraries took two PCR steps, and the second step added a second sample barcode plus Illumina TruSeq adapters. Sequencing of the libraries was done on an Illumina NovaSeq, producing 2 x 150 bp paired-end reads. For the original study's pipeline: Demultiplexing of reads and collapsing into UMI-guided consensus sequences were performed with migec v1.2.7. Using mixcr v2.1.11, the UMI consensuses were aligned to TRA and TRB V and J templates and assembled into clonotypes. A clonotype was counted as expanded or contracted only if both edgeR and NoisET called the change significant, with noise models trained on biological replicates. For edgeR calls, the thresholds were a false discovery rate-adjusted p below 0.01 and a log2 fold-change of 1. As an exploratory analysis of dynamics, max-normalized trajectories of the 1000 most abundant clonotypes were examined by PCA with hierarchical clustering. The CD4 or CD8 phenotype of responding clones was assigned using the separately sequenced CD4+ and CD8+ repertoires. TCRdb trimmed public reads at Q25 via fastp, called clones via MiXCR and kept in-frame beta chains. Identical CDR3 protein sequences are pooled into one entry, listed with their most common genes and DNA. The V and J calls follow TCRdb's processing rather than the paper's. This sample lists nearly 350,000 distinct CDR3 sequences; about an eighth were detected once. The ten largest clones add up to around a fifth of the sample.

Ficoll-Paque density gradient centrifugation was the method used to isolate PBMCs. The clonotype was recovered from a man younger than 35 who had mild COVID-19 (a few samples of this study predate the infection). The sample titles of this study are shuffled in the database, so cell type and time point are left out; the donor was told from shared clones. Sequencing used PBMCs or a T cell subset sorted from them (not recorded which).

The CDR3 has the sequence CSARDRLGGTDTQYF. The nucleotides read TGCAGTGCTAGAGATCGGTTGGGGGGCACAGATACGCAGTATTTT. This receptor chain uses TRBV20-1 and TRBJ2-3; the D segment may tentatively be TRBD1 or TRBD2, each giving 5 matched bases. The CDR3 runs 15 residues from the cysteine to the phenylalanine. Only the CDR3 part of the read is kept: 45 bases, read in frame from the first base. Cut back by 0 bases and 1 base, the V and J ends lie 11 bases apart. Based on the germline V gene (reference sequence), the CDR1 and CDR2 sequences are DFQATT and SNEGSKA.